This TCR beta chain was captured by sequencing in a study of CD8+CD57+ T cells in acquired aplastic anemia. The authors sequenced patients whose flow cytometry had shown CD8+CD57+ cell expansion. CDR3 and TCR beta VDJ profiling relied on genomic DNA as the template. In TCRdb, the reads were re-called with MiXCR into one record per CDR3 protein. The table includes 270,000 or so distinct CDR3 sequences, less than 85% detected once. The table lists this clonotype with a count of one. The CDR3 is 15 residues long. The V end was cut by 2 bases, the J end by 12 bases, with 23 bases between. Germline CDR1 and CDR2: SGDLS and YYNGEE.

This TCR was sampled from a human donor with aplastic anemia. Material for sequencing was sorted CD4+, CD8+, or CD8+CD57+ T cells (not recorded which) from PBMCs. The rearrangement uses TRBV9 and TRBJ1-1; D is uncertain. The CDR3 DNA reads TGTGCCAGCAGCGTCGACCGCGCCGCCTATAATTCACCTTTCTTT. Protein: CASSVDRAAYNSPFF.